The subject of this entry is one T cell receptor (beta chain). Its target is not known. The CDR3 has 15 amino acids. Trimming shortened V by 5 bases and J by 3 bases, and 16 bases separated the two germline ends. From germline, CDR1 is SGHAT and CDR2 FQNNGV. This sample was included in a study of cytomegalovirus exposure and HLA in healthy donors. Broader study findings: Most observed TCR sequences were rare, whereas some public TCRs were detected in many donors. Cytomegalovirus association was assigned to about 150 TCR beta chains. Of the V segments, some could not be distinguished, including TRBV6-2 and TRBV6-3, and were excluded. Immune exposure information comprised only CMV serostatus.

A multiplex PCR was run with 60 Vbeta primers and 13 Jbeta primers. Measured with immunoSEQ multiplex PCR; TCRdb has only the in-frame clones, and not every one. The sample data list some 84,000 clones. The sample consisted of PBMCs. This chain connects TRBV11-2 to TRBJ1-2; tentatively, D is TRBD1 (6 bases). This sequence originates from a man in his fifties or sixties in good health and CMV-seronegative. The CDR3 DNA reads as TGTGCCAGCAGCGCGGACAGCACTCCATACTATGGCTACACCTTC. Translation gives CASSADSTPYYGYTF.